What follows are 22 T cell receptor beta chains derived from one specimen sequenced in a study of shared clonotypes between healthy human individuals. Method: immunoSEQ multiplex PCR; TCRdb's copy keeps in-frame clones and lacks some. Of under 750,000 clones listed, approximately 72% are singletons. The source material was memory CD4+ T cells sorted from blood. As to subset: CD45RA-negative fraction. The receptors originated from a woman aged 25 to 39 in good health.

J is TRBJ2-5 and V is TRBV11-1; 14 nucleotides match TRBD2. The ends lost 5 bases at V and 4 bases at J; junction bases unmatched: 12. CDR1 is SGHAT, CDR2 FQDESV, per germline (reference sequence). CDR3 length: 18 residues. The CDR3 sequence is CASSHRLAGGSERETQYF. For the CDR3, the DNA is TGTGCCAGCAGCCATCGACTAGCGGGAGGGTCTGAGAGAGAGACCCAGTACTTC.

This chain connects TRBV4-1 to TRBJ2-1, with 9 bases matching TRBD2. Germline-derived CDR1 and CDR2 are MGHRA and YSYEKL. With 1 base clipped from V and 5 bases from J, the junction kept 12 bases outside the gene matches. CDR3 size: 18 residues. CDR3 region: CASSQGPLVAGVDNEQFF. CDR3 nucleotides: TGCGCCAGCAGCCAAGGCCCCCTTGTAGCGGGAGTTGACAATGAGCAGTTCTTC.

The V call is TRBV4-1, the J call TRBJ2-1; D possibly corresponds to TRBD2 (5 bases). Germline loops: CDR1 MGHRA, CDR2 YSYEKL. V lost 1 base and J 7 bases, leaving 14 bases between the germline ends. CDR3 length: 15 amino acids. The CDR3 region is CASSQAQARGNEQFF. CDR3 nucleotide sequence: TGCGCCAGCAGCCAAGCCCAGGCCCGGGGAAATGAGCAGTTCTTC.

The CDR3: CAIGGSEGNEQFF. CDR3 DNA: TGTGCCATAGGCGGGAGCGAGGGAAATGAGCAGTTCTTC. This chain connects TRBV7-8 to TRBJ2-1; 7 nucleotides line up with TRBD2. This CDR3 has 13 amino acids. Germline trimming cut 10 bases from V and 7 bases from J; bases unmatched to any gene: 10. Germline CDR1 reads SGHVS; CDR2 reads FQNEAQ.

The genes are TRBV2 and TRBJ2-5; 10 positions match TRBD2. The end of the DNA is better explained by TRBJ2-7, so the J call may be wrong. The CDR3 extends over 15 amino acids. Germline V gives CDR1 SNHLY, CDR2 FYNNEI. The CDR3 sequence is CASTPASGRTYEQYF. CDR3 coding DNA: TGTGCCAGCACACCGGCTAGCGGGAGAACGTACGAGCAGTACTTC.

The chain employs TRBV19 and TRBJ2-7, with D tentatively TRBD1 (6 bases). The V and J ends lost 5 bases and 0 bases respectively, with 11 bases between them. Germline CDR1 and CDR2: LNHDA and SQIVND (reference sequence). This CDR3 is built from 14 residues. The CDR3 region is CASSYDRSSYEQYF. The CDR3 nucleotides are TGTGCCAGTAGTTACGACAGGAGCTCCTACGAGCAGTACTTC.

This chain connects TRBV18 to TRBJ2-7, with a possible D match to TRBD1 (6 bases). This CDR3 comprises 13 residues. V lost 4 bases and J lost 2, with 9 bases in between. The germline gives CDR1 KGHSH, CDR2 LQKENI. The CDR3 DNA sequence: TGTGCCAGCTCACGGGACAAGACCTACGAGCAGTACTTC. Translated, it gives CASSRDKTYEQYF.

This clone was recorded a few times. The chain links TRBV28 to TRBJ1-2; TRBD1 matches at 9 bases. Germline CDR1 reads MDHEN; CDR2 reads SYDVKM. The CDR3 totals 17 residues. V shed 6 bases and J 1 base; nucleotides not matched to a gene: 12. Here the CDR3 reads CASRGTGGLTFNYGYTF. The CDR3 DNA sequence: TGTGCCAGCAGGGGCACAGGGGGCCTCACTTTTAACTATGGCTACACCTTC.

The J gene is TRBJ2-3, the V gene TRBV7-6; 10 bases map to TRBD2. Trimming cost V 5 bases and J 6 bases; bases outside gene matches: 11. This CDR3 has 16 amino acids. CDR1 SGHVS and CDR2 FNYEAQ come from the germline V gene. The CDR3 loop is CASSPRGLAGADTQYF. The CDR3 DNA reads as TGTGCCAGCAGCCCCCGGGGGCTAGCGGGGGCGGATACGCAGTATTTT.

The rearrangement links TRBV5-1 to TRBJ2-1; D is perhaps TRBD2 (5 bases). Germline V gene sequence: CDR1 SGHRS, CDR2 YFSETQ. The CDR3 extends over 13 amino acids. The V end lost 2 bases, the J end lost 9 bases, and 12 bases lay between the germline ends. The CDR3, as DNA: TGCGCCAGCAGCTTTTCCGGGAACGGTGAGCAGTTCTTC. Translated: CASSFSGNGEQFF.

Concerning this clone: Other DNA sequences in this sample translate to the same CDR3. V gene TRBV5-1 combines with J gene TRBJ1-3; D not certain. Germline assignment: CDR1 SGHRS and CDR2 YFSETQ. Trimming removed 0 bases from V and 0 bases from J, with 4 bases in between. The CDR3 consists of 14 residues. DNA of the CDR3: TGCGCCAGCAGCTTGGGTTCCTCTGGAAACACCATATATTTT. Encoded protein: CASSLGSSGNTIYF.

V is TRBV19 and J is TRBJ1-1; D possibly corresponds to TRBD1 (5 bases). CDR3 size: 15 residues. Germline CDR1 reads LNHDA; CDR2 reads SQIVND (reference sequence). V lost 6 bases and J 0 bases, leaving 14 bases between the germline ends. The CDR3 bases are TGTGCCAGTAGCCCCCCGGGCAGGGTGAACACTGAAGCTTTCTTT. It translates to CASSPPGRVNTEAFF.

This clone has more than one count but fewer than ten. The CDR3 is CATSREQKIYGYTF. The CDR3, as DNA: TGTGCCACCAGCAGAGAGCAGAAGATCTATGGCTACACCTTC. The genes are TRBV15 and TRBJ1-2; unclear D gene. Germline V gives CDR1 LNHNV, CDR2 YYDKDF (reference sequence). V was trimmed by 0 bases and J by 4 bases, leaving 9 bases between them. CDR3 size: 14 residues. Looking up the rest from reference TRBV15 and TRBJ1-2 gives the full variable domain: DAMVIQNPRYQVTQFGKPVTLSCSQTLNHNVMYWYQQKSSQAPKLLFHYYDKDFNNEADTPDNFQSRRPNTSFCFLDIRSPGLGDTAMYLCATSREQKIYGYTFGSGTRLTVV.

Here the CDR3 DNA reads TGTGCCAGTAGTGATACAGGGGGCGCTTGGTACGAGCAGTACTTC. It yields the protein CASSDTGGAWYEQYF. The gene calls are TRBV19 and TRBJ2-7; 9 nucleotides line up with TRBD1. The CDR3 spans 15 residues. V lost 5 bases and J lost 4; bases outside the gene matches: 9. Germline values: CDR1 LNHDA, CDR2 SQIVND (reference sequence).

The V and J genes are TRBV5-4 and TRBJ2-1, with 8 bases lining up with TRBD2. With 4 bases clipped from V and 2 bases from J, the junction kept 11 bases outside the gene matches. CDR1 and CDR2 (germline): SGHNT, YYREEE (reference sequence). This CDR3 spans 17 amino acids. CDR3 in DNA: TGTGCCAGCAGCCTATACCTAACTAGCGGAACCTACAATGAGCAGTTCTTC. It codes for CASSLYLTSGTYNEQFF.

The V and J genes are TRBV5-5 and TRBJ2-2, with 8 bases fitting TRBD2. Germline V CDR1 and CDR2: SGHKS, YYEKEE (reference sequence). This CDR3 is 16 amino acids long. V lost 4 bases, J lost 5 bases, and 10 bases stayed unmatched. The CDR3 loop is CASSGPFRGGTGELFF. CDR3 nucleotide sequence: TGTGCCAGCAGCGGACCTTTTCGCGGGGGGACCGGGGAGCTGTTTTTT.

This chain joins TRBV28 and TRBJ1-2, with 7 bases fitting TRBD1. CDR3 size: 15 residues. The germline CDR1 and CDR2 sequences are MDHEN and SYDVKM. V shed 7 bases and J 8 bases; nucleotides not matched to a gene: 16. CDR3 in amino acids: CASIVQTGRMQGYTF. CDR3 coding DNA: TGTGCCAGCATCGTTCAGACAGGGAGGATGCAAGGCTACACCTTC.

The DNA of the CDR3 is TGTGCCAGCTCACCATCGACAGGGACTAGCGTAACCGGGGAGCTGTTTTTT. Its translation: CASSPSTGTSVTGELFF. The chain is built from TRBV18 and TRBJ2-2; 10 bases align to TRBD2. From germline, CDR1 is KGHSH and CDR2 LQKENI. Trimming at V came to 2 bases and at J to 5 bases, leaving 8 bases not matched to a gene. This CDR3 spans 17 amino acids.

This clone appeared once. V and J are TRBV27 and TRBJ1-1; D gene ambiguous. Germline V gene sequence: CDR1 MNHEY, CDR2 SMNVEV (reference sequence). The CDR3 spans 11 residues. Trimming removed 4 bases from V and 11 bases from J, with 11 bases in between. DNA for the CDR3: TGTGCCAGCAGTTCAAATAGGAGGGCTTTCTTT. It yields the protein CASSSNRRAFF.

The genes are TRBV28 and TRBJ2-1; a weak D match, TRBD2 (7 bases). The ends were cut back, 3 bases at V and 8 bases at J, with 14 bases in the middle. Looked up from germline, CDR1 is MDHEN and CDR2 is SYDVKM. The CDR3 consists of 14 residues. CDR3 amino acids: CASSFGRGGYEQFF. CDR3 coding DNA: TGTGCCAGCAGTTTTGGTAGGGGGGGCTATGAGCAGTTCTTC.

V usage is TRBV5-6 and J usage is TRBJ2-1, with 10 bases lining up with TRBD2. V lost 4 bases and J lost 8; bases outside the gene matches: 6. The CDR3 totals 14 residues. Germline CDR1 is SGHDT and CDR2 is YYEEEE. CDR3 protein: CASSLGLAFYEQFF. The CDR3 DNA reads TGTGCCAGCAGCCTGGGACTAGCGTTCTATGAGCAGTTCTTC. Looking up the rest from reference TRBV5-6 and TRBJ2-1 gives the full variable domain: DAGVTQSPTHLIKTRGQQVTLRCSPKSGHDTVSWYQQALGQGPQFIFQYYEEEERQRGNFPDRFSGHQFPNYSSELNVNALLLGDSALYLCASSLGLAFYEQFFGPGTRLTVL.

This chain connects TRBV29-1 to TRBJ2-5, with D unresolved. The ends were cut back, 6 bases at V and 1 base at J, with 9 bases in the middle. The CDR3 extends over 12 amino acids. Germline CDR1 and CDR2: SQVTM and ANQGSEA. CDR3 DNA sequence: TGCAGCGTCTACACGGCCCAAGAGACCCAGTACTTC. It yields the protein CSVYTAQETQYF.